Here is one TCR beta chain with its context. The protocol was immunoSEQ multiplex PCR, while the TCRdb copy is restricted to in-frame clones and leaves out a portion. The sample consists of 70,000 to 80,000 clones, roughly 89% of them appearing once. The data were obtained in a study of technical replicates of blood from several donors. The CDR3 is 16 residues long. The ends were cut back, 0 bases at V and 4 bases at J, with 15 bases in the middle. Germline CDR1 LGHNT, CDR2 FRNRAP. The sequencing input was T cells isolated from PBMCs. The TCR originated in a human donor in good health. Some clones in this sample may be carry-over from other donors' samples. The V gene is TRBV12-5, the J gene TRBJ1-1; D gene uncertain. The DNA of the CDR3 is TGTGCTAGTGGTTTGGTACTAGGTCAGGAATCCACTGAAGCTTTCTTT. This encodes CASGLVLGQESTEAFF.